The source of this TCR beta chain is a study of blood T cells in healthy people across ages (dated by TCRdb to the mid-2010s). Background for the entire study: In model experiments, template switching captured roughly one uniquely barcoded TCR beta cDNA molecule for every two T cells. The donors were split into four age groups: young (average around 17 years), middle-aged (roughly 39), aged (about 62) and long-lived (over 75). To avoid experimental bias, donors of different ages were spread randomly across the sequencing lanes. The study analyzed two additional independent replicas of 1 million unique cDNA reads from the same blood draw for two donors, one aged 18 to 30 and one aged 80 or older. Using deep sequencing normalized with unique cDNA molecular identifiers, the study measured how TCR beta repertoire diversity changes with age. On the study overall, not on this receptor specifically: The long-lived group showed more naive CD4+ T cells, fewer expanded clones and increased TCR diversity than the aged group, suggesting age selection. Observed TCR beta diversity correlated strongly with the percentage of naive T cells measured by flow cytometry. As age increased, observed TCR beta diversity per million T cells dropped in a roughly linear way, and a significant reduction was already evident by age approximately 40. Conclusive comparison of naive and antigen-experienced compartments was prevented by the profiling of bulk unsorted PBMCs. Donor CMV infection status was unknown, potentially confounding age-related changes in expanded clonotypes. Estimates of total diversity from one million sequenced T cells were regarded as lower bounds and underestimates.

This clonotype was observed a handful of times. Its target antigen remains unknown. There are no base qualities to consult, and no much larger clone falls within one base. Receptor libraries were prepared by 5' RACE. TCRdb records Illumina HiSeq 2500 as the sequencer. A second PCR of about 6 to 11 cycles was performed with a sample-barcoded 5' primer and a J-beta primer mix. A template-switch 5' adaptor carrying 12 random nucleotides introduced a unique molecular identifier onto each TCR beta cDNA molecule. At least 2.5 million CDR3-containing paired-end reads were obtained from each sample. First-strand cDNA synthesis was performed from all RNA using the Mint cDNA synthesis kit, with priming by a TRBC-specific oligonucleotide. After uracil-DNA glycosylase treatment, a first 18-cycle PCR used universal primers M1SS and BC2_uni_R on all cDNA. The paper's data handling went like this. Each sample was normalized by randomly selecting 1 million high-quality reads, each carrying a distinct molecular identifier. Reads with shared molecular identifiers were discarded instead of being binned into consensus sequences. CDR3 identification, clonotype clustering and error correction used MiTCR with a Q25 quality threshold and the strictest error-elimination algorithm. Lower-bound total TCR beta diversity was estimated with a nonparametric unseen species model using Euler transformation. TCRdb redid the processing of the public reads, applying fastp at Q25 and MiXCR, and retained in-frame beta chains. Identical CDR3 proteins give one entry, which carries the most common genes and DNA. These V and J calls rely on TCRdb rather than the paper's analysis. Recorded for this sample are more than 550,000 distinct CDR3 sequences; 20% to 25% of them occurred a single time. Around 21% of the sample lies in the top ten.

Donors were 39 systemically healthy Caucasian individuals from Russia aged roughly 6 to 90 years. Approximately 10 milliliters of peripheral blood were collected from each donor into EDTA-treated Vacutainer tubes. PBMCs were isolated by Ficoll-Paque density-gradient centrifugation, with at least 6 million obtained per sample. Total RNA, at least 6 micrograms per sample, was extracted from PBMCs with Trizol reagent. The percentages of naive CD45RAhigh/CD27high T cells were determined by flow cytometry on a PBMC aliquot from every donor. Sequenced: blood. The receptor's source is a man between 65 and 85 years old in good health.

The CDR3 sequence is CASSVSGPDYGYTF. In nucleotides, the sequence is TGTGCCAGCAGTGTCTCGGGACCGGACTATGGCTACACCTTC. Rearrangement joined TRBV6-5 to TRBJ1-2; the D segment could be TRBD1, given 5 matching bases. The CDR3 measures 14 amino acids from cysteine to phenylalanine. Just CDR3 DNA is preserved here, 42 bases in frame from base 1. Cut back by 5 bases and 3 bases, the V and J ends lie 13 bases apart. CDR1 and CDR2 are drawn from the germline V gene: MNHEY, SVGAGI.